This note documents a single T cell receptor (beta chain) sequence. The data belong to a study of response to subunit inactivated influenza vaccine. V dropped 1 base and J dropped 6 bases, with 19 bases sitting between them. The CDR3 covers 16 residues. Germline values: CDR1 SQVTM, CDR2 ANQGSEA. One entry per CDR3 protein, called by TCRdb with MiXCR from the RT-PCR reads. This sample has more than 700,000 distinct CDR3 sequences, with approximately 22% found just once. The sequence was obtained from a man aged 45-65 years who received an inactivated influenza vaccine. Sequenced material: PBMCs from blood, taken around 5 days after vaccination. The chain is built from TRBV29-1 and TRBJ1-5; maybe TRBD1 (6 bases). The chain's CDR3 is CSVEVPKIGGLQPQHF. CDR3 DNA: TGCAGCGTTGAAGTTCCCAAGATAGGGGGGCTTCAGCCCCAGCATTTT.